The following is a TCR beta chain sequence with its context. The antigen remains unidentified. The sample belongs to a study of cytomegalovirus exposure and HLA in healthy donors. Study information: Assignment to the Caucasian-associated ancestry cluster applied to around 76% of the approximately 380 genotyped donors. Study results and caveats: In a later analysis, TCR beta V- and J-gene trimming was associated with a missense DCLRE1C variant. Within a later analysis, the majority of CMV-associated TCR beta chains appeared HLA-restricted.

Amplification used 60 Vbeta primers and 13 Jbeta primers. Clones were read by immunoSEQ multiplex PCR, and TCRdb kept only the in-frame ones, dropping some. The table shows roughly 100,000 clones, with approximately 76% occurring only once. The receptor was derived from a man aged 30-40 years in good health and CMV-seropositive. Sequencing input: PBMCs.

The CDR3 region is CASTGPSGNTIYF. The CDR3 region has the DNA TGTGCCTCAACAGGCCCCTCTGGAAACACCATATATTTT. J is TRBJ1-3 and V is TRBV30; a possible D gene is TRBD1 (5 bases). This CDR3 has 13 residues. Trimming cost V 7 bases and J 0 bases, with 10 bases left between them. Looked up from germline, CDR1 is GTSNPN and CDR2 is SVGIG (reference sequence).